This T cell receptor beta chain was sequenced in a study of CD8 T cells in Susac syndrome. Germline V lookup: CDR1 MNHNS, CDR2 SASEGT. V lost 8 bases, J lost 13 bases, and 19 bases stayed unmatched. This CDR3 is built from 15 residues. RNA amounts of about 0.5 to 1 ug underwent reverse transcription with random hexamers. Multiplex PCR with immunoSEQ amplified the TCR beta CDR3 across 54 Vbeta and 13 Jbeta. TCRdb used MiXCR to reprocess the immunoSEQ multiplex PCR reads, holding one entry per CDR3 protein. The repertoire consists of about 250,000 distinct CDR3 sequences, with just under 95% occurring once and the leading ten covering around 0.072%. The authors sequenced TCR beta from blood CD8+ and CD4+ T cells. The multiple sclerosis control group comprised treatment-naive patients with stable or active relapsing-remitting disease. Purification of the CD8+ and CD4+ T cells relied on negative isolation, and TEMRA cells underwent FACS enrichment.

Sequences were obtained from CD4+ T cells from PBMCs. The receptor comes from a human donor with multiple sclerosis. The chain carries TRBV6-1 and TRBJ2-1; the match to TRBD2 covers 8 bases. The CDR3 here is CASSPFAAGDEGQFF. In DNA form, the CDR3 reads TGTGCCAGCTCCCCCTTTGCAGCGGGAGATGAAGGTCAGTTCTTC.